A single sample gave rise to the 23 T cell receptor beta chains below, sequenced in a study of identifying expanded T cells in peripheral blood. Method: immunoSEQ multiplex PCR; TCRdb's copy keeps in-frame clones and lacks some. The sample lists around 100,000 clones, around nine tenths occurring once. The sequenced sample consisted of blood. The source of these receptors is a person between 18 and 75 years old in good health.

This clone was recorded a few times. This rearrangement joins TRBV7-9 to TRBJ2-5; D gene unclear. V was cut by 3 bases and J by 0 bases, with 8 bases left in between. CDR1 is SEHNR and CDR2 is FQNEAQ in the germline V gene (reference sequence). The length of the CDR3 is 14 residues. The CDR3 protein is CASSLSSYQETQYF. The CDR3 DNA reads TGTGCCAGCAGCTTGTCGAGTTACCAAGAGACCCAGTACTTC.

The genes are TRBV5-1 and TRBJ1-2; tentatively, D is TRBD1 (6 bases). Germline V gene data show CDR1 as SGHRS and CDR2 as YFSETQ. V lost 4 bases to trimming and J lost 3 bases, with 10 bases between them. This CDR3 region has 13 residues. CDR3 residues: CASSPEGDYGYTF. The DNA of the CDR3 is TGCGCCAGCAGCCCCGAGGGGGACTATGGCTACACCTTC.

Concerning this clone itself: Other DNA variants within this sample encode the same CDR3. V gene TRBV5-5 combines with J gene TRBJ1-3; 7 bases map to TRBD1. V trimming: 0 bases; J trimming: 0 bases; junction bases outside the gene matches: 3. This CDR3 spans 16 amino acids. Germline V gene data show CDR1 as SGHKS and CDR2 as YYEKEE (reference sequence). Here the CDR3 reads CASSLGQGSSGNTIYF. The CDR3 nucleotides read TGTGCCAGCAGCTTGGGACAGGGAAGCTCTGGAAACACCATATATTTT.

The CDR3 nucleotides read TGTGCCAGTAGTGTCCGGGACAGGGAGAGGTGGAACGAAAAACTGTTTTTT. This encodes CASSVRDRERWNEKLFF. This chain links TRBV19 with TRBJ1-4, with TRBD1 matching over 9 bases. Germline V gene data show CDR1 as LNHDA and CDR2 as SQIVND (reference sequence). With 5 bases clipped from V and 8 bases from J, the junction kept 15 bases outside the gene matches. The CDR3 totals 17 residues. Variable domain in full (rest from reference TRBV19 and TRBJ1-4): DGGITQSPKYLFRKEGQNVTLSCEQNLNHDAMYWYRQDPGQGLRLIYYSQIVNDFQKGDIAEGYSVSREKKESFPLTVTSAQKNPTAFYLCASSVRDRERWNEKLFFGSGTQLSVL.

The genes are TRBV5-1 and TRBJ1-2; maybe TRBD1 (5 bases). CDR3 length: 16 amino acids. Trimming removed 2 bases from V and 8 bases from J, with 22 bases in between. CDR1 SGHRS and CDR2 YFSETQ come from the germline V gene. CDR3 in amino acids: CASSFSYTVDSYGYTF. In nucleotides, the CDR3 is TGCGCCAGCAGCTTTAGCTACACCGTTGACAGCTACGGCTACACCTTC.

The V call is TRBV18, the J call TRBJ1-4, with unresolved D. V gave up 1 base and J gave up 7 bases, with 16 bases separating them. CDR1 KGHSH and CDR2 LQKENI come from the germline V gene. There are 16 residues in the CDR3. CDR3 sequence (DNA): TGTGCCAGCTCACCACGGGATTTTCAGCCGGGTGAAAAACTGTTTTTT. Its translation is CASSPRDFQPGEKLFF.

The gene calls are TRBV7-9 and TRBJ2-1; perhaps TRBD2 as D (6 bases). Germline V gives CDR1 SEHNR, CDR2 FQNEAQ (reference sequence). CDR3 length: 11 residues. Trimming took off 8 bases at V and 9 bases at J, with 11 bases between the two ends. The CDR3 is CASRLGPEQFF. Written as DNA, the CDR3 is TGTGCCAGCCGACTAGGCCCTGAGCAGTTCTTC.

This clone was observed a single time. The rearrangement joins TRBV2 to TRBJ2-3, with D tentatively TRBD2 (6 bases). Trimming removed 7 bases at V and 4 bases at J, with 12 bases between. Germline V lookup: CDR1 SNHLY, CDR2 FYNNEI. This CDR3 has 13 amino acids. CDR3 DNA: TGTGCCAGCACCCCCTCTAGCGCAGATACGCAGTATTTT. Amino acid sequence: CASTPSSADTQYF. Variable domain in full (rest from reference TRBV2 and TRBJ2-3): EPEVTQTPSHQVTQMGQEVILRCVPISNHLYFYWYRQILGQKVEFLVSFYNNEISEKSEIFDDQFSVERPDGSNFTLKIRSTKLEDSAMYFCASTPSSADTQYFGPGTRLTVL.

This chain uses TRBV6-5 with TRBJ2-7, with D perhaps matching TRBD2 (5 bases). V lost 5 bases to trimming and J lost 4 bases, with 12 bases between them. The CDR3 sequence is 13 residues long. Germline V gene data show CDR1 as MNHEY and CDR2 as SVGAGI. CDR3 bases: TGTGCCAGCAGTCTCGGGGAAAGATACGAGCAGTACTTC. Protein product: CASSLGERYEQYF.

V usage is TRBV7-3 and J usage is TRBJ2-3; D not certain. Looked up from germline, CDR1 is SGHTA and CDR2 is FQGTGA. CDR3 size: 19 residues. V lost 0 bases to trimming and J lost 6 bases, with 25 bases between them. The CDR3 region has the DNA TGTGCCAGCAGCTTAACGGGTAGACTCGGACGGTCACTCTCCGATACGCAGTATTTT. Its translation is CASSLTGRLGRSLSDTQYF.

V gene TRBV6-5 combines with J gene TRBJ2-5, with D perhaps matching TRBD1 (5 bases). Germline values: CDR1 MNHEY, CDR2 SVGAGI. The CDR3 contains 14 residues. The V end was cut by 2 bases, the J end by 5 bases, with 12 bases between. DNA of the CDR3: TGTGCCAGCAGTTACGGCCGAGACAGCGAGACCCAGTACTTC. Its translation is CASSYGRDSETQYF.

V and J are TRBV5-1 and TRBJ1-2, with TRBD1 identical over 11 bases. This CDR3 has 14 residues. Trimming cost V 4 bases and J 6 bases; bases outside gene matches: 5. CDR1 and CDR2 from the germline V gene are SGHRS and YFSETQ. The CDR3 bases are TGCGCCAGCAGCCCGGACAGGGGGCTTAATGGCTACACCTTC. Its translation: CASSPDRGLNGYTF.

The chain uses TRBV6-4 and TRBJ2-6; D is undetermined. The germline V gene has CDR1 MRHNA and CDR2 SNTAGT. V dropped 4 bases and J dropped 0 bases, with 10 bases sitting between them. The CDR3 totals 16 residues. The CDR3 is CASSASFSSGANVLTF. DNA of the CDR3: TGTGCCAGCAGTGCCAGCTTTAGCTCTGGGGCCAACGTCCTGACTTTC.

J is TRBJ1-4 and V is TRBV4-1; D may be TRBD1 (5 bases). The ends were cut back, 3 bases at V and 4 bases at J, with 12 bases in the middle. Germline V gene lookup returns CDR1 MGHRA and CDR2 YSYEKL. The CDR3 length is 15 residues. The CDR3 is CASSQSGTINEKLFF. Written as DNA, the CDR3 is TGCGCCAGCAGCCAGAGTGGGACTATTAATGAAAAACTGTTTTTT.

V and J are TRBV5-1 and TRBJ1-5; D possibly corresponds to TRBD1 (6 bases). CDR1 is SGHRS, CDR2 YFSETQ, per germline. V was shortened by 0 bases and J by 5 bases, with 12 bases between the two germline ends. The CDR3 has 15 residues. The chain's CDR3 is CASSLVGGPDQPQHF. CDR3 in DNA: TGCGCCAGCAGCTTGGTAGGGGGACCCGATCAGCCCCAGCATTTT.

The chain recombines TRBV6-1 with TRBJ1-2, with D hard to call. The CDR3 runs 17 residues. Germline CDR1 and CDR2: MNHNS and SASEGT. Deletions cut 2 bases from V and 0 bases from J, with 16 bases between. The CDR3 bases are TGTGCCAGCAGTGAAAAGCCGGGGAGCTCCACTAACTATGGCTACACCTTC. This sequence encodes CASSEKPGSSTNYGYTF.

The genes are TRBV4-2 and TRBJ1-1; tentatively, D is TRBD1 (6 bases). The CDR3 consists of 16 residues. V was shortened by 1 base and J by 4 bases, with 16 bases between the two germline ends. The germline V gene encodes CDR1 LGHNA and CDR2 YNFKEQ. The CDR3 here is CASSQGGGRRSTEAFF. The DNA for the CDR3 is TGTGCCAGCAGCCAAGGGGGGGGCAGACGGAGCACTGAAGCTTTCTTT.

The genes are TRBV9 and TRBJ2-4, with D possibly matching TRBD1 (5 bases). Germline loops: CDR1 SGDLS, CDR2 YYNGEE. The CDR3 runs to 15 residues. Trimming left V 3 bases short and J 5 bases short, with 15 bases between. The CDR3 region has the DNA TGTGCCAGCAGCGCGGCCCCGACAGAAGAAAACATTCAGTACTTC. Encoded protein: CASSAAPTEENIQYF.

This clone was observed once. This chain joins TRBV5-1 and TRBJ2-5, with TRBD2 matching over 8 bases. Germline-derived CDR1 and CDR2 are SGHRS and YFSETQ. The trim removed 3 bases at V and 2 bases at J, leaving 0 bases unmatched. The CDR3 totals 13 residues. The CDR3 protein is CASSSGGQETQYF. The CDR3 DNA is TGCGCCAGCAGCTCGGGGGGGCAAGAGACCCAGTACTTC.

The chain employs TRBV25-1 and TRBJ1-1; 8 bases agree with TRBD1. With V trimmed by 6 bases and J by 1 base, 4 bases remained unmatched. Germline assignment: CDR1 MGHDK and CDR2 SYGVNS. This CDR3 comprises 14 residues. The chain's CDR3 is CASSGDRRNTEAFF. DNA for the CDR3: TGTGCCAGCAGCGGGGACAGGAGGAACACTGAAGCTTTCTTT.

The rearrangement joins TRBV11-1 to TRBJ2-7; D remains ambiguous. Germline V gene lookup returns CDR1 SGHAT and CDR2 FQDESV (reference sequence). The length of the CDR3 is 15 residues. V was pared by 1 base and J by 3 bases, with 13 bases between. The CDR3 DNA reads TGTGCCAGCAGCTTAGGAGGCTCCCTCCGCTACGAGCAGTACTTC. Amino acid sequence: CASSLGGSLRYEQYF.

This chain links TRBV5-1 with TRBJ1-2; TRBD1 aligns across 8 bases. The germline CDR1 and CDR2 sequences are SGHRS and YFSETQ. This CDR3 contains 15 residues. After removal of 2 bases from V and 4 bases from J, the junction contained 7 bases not matched to a gene. The chain's CDR3 is CASSFGQGGFYGYTF. The CDR3 DNA reads TGCGCCAGCAGCTTTGGACAGGGTGGGTTCTATGGCTACACCTTC. Based on the CDR3 plus reference TRBV5-1 and TRBJ1-2, the full variable domain is KAGVTQTPRYLIKTRGQQVTLSCSPISGHRSVSWYQQTPGQGLQFLFEYFSETQRNKGNFPGRFSGRQFSNSRSEMNVSTLELGDSALYLCASSFGQGGFYGYTFGSGTRLTVV.

V and J are TRBV11-1 and TRBJ1-5; D remains ambiguous. This CDR3 has 14 residues. V was clipped by 1 base and J by 1 base, with 5 bases between them. Germline lookup yields CDR1 SGHAT and CDR2 FQDESV (reference sequence). CDR3 residues: CASSLDGSNQPQHF. DNA of the CDR3: TGTGCCAGCAGCTTAGACGGGAGCAATCAGCCCCAGCATTTT.